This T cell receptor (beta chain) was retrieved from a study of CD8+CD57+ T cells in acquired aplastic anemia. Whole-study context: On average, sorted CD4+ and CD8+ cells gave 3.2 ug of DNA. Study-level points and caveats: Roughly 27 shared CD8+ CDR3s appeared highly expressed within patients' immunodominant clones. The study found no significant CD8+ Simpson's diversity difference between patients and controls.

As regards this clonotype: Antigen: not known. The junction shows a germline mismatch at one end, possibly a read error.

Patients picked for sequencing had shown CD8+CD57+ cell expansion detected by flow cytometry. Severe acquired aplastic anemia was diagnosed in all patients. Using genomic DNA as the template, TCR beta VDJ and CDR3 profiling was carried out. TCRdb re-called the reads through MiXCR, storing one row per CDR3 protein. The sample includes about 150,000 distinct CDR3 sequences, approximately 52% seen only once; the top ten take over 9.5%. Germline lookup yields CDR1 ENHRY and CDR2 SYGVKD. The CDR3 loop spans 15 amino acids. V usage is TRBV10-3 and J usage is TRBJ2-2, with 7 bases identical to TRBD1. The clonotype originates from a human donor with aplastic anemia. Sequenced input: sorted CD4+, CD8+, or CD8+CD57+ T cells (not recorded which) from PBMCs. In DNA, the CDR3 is TGTGCCATCAGTGAGATGACAGGGCCCACCGGGGAGCTGGTTTTT. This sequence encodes CAISEMTGPTGELVF.